These 18 T cell receptor beta chains were all obtained from the same sample, sequenced in a study of blood T cell repertoires in COVID-19. Data came from immunoSEQ multiplex PCR; TCRdb stores just in-frame clones and leaves some out. The sample has about 260,000 clones; nearly 90% are singletons. Sequenced: peripheral blood. The source of these receptors is a human donor in a cohort sampled during active COVID-19.

This clone has just one count. The V gene is TRBV18, the J gene TRBJ1-5, with a weak D call TRBD1 (5 bases). Trimming shortened V by 4 bases and J by 6 bases, and 10 bases separated the two germline ends. Looked up from germline, CDR1 is KGHSH and CDR2 is LQKENI. This CDR3 is built from 13 residues. As DNA, the CDR3 is TGTGCCAGCTCACTAGCAGGGCCTCAGCCCCAGCATTTT. This encodes CASSLAGPQPQHF.

This clone came up a few times. The genes are TRBV7-8 and TRBJ1-3, with 7 bases lining up with TRBD1. The CDR3 sequence is 15 residues long. J was trimmed by 0 bases and V by 5 bases; bases with no gene match: 4. Germline V gene sequence: CDR1 SGHVS, CDR2 FQNEAQ. As DNA, the CDR3 is TGTGCCAGCAGCCAAGGGACAGCCTCTGGAAACACCATATATTTT. Amino acid sequence: CASSQGTASGNTIYF. The complete variable domain, with remaining parts taken from reference TRBV7-8 and TRBJ1-3, reads GAGVSQSPRYKVAKRGQDVALRCDPISGHVSLFWYQQALGQGPEFLTYFQNEAQLDKSGLPSDRFFAERPEGSVSTLKIQRTQQEDSAVYLCASSQGTASGNTIYFGEGSWLTVV.

The J gene is TRBJ2-7, the V gene TRBV30; TRBD1 matches at 10 bases. The ends lost 4 bases at V and 3 bases at J; junction bases unmatched: 3. CDR3 length: 13 amino acids. Germline CDR1 reads GTSNPN; CDR2 reads SVGIG (reference sequence). The CDR3 loop is CAWTWDRGYEQYF. The CDR3 nucleotides are TGTGCCTGGACCTGGGACAGGGGCTACGAGCAGTACTTC.

This clone occurred once. The rearrangement links TRBV7-9 to TRBJ1-1; D gene ambiguous. The CDR3 runs to 13 residues. CDR1 is SEHNR, CDR2 FQNEAQ, per germline (reference sequence). V lost 0 bases to trimming and J lost 2 bases, with 4 bases between them. The CDR3 region has the DNA TGTGCCAGCAGCTTAGCGCTAAACACTGAAGCTTTCTTT. It specifies CASSLALNTEAFF.

The chain couples TRBV7-8 to TRBJ2-7; 7 bases map to TRBD1. Trimming cost V 1 base and J 3 bases; bases outside gene matches: 6. Germline lookup yields CDR1 SGHVS and CDR2 FQNEAQ. This CDR3 contains 15 residues. CDR3 loop: CASSLGTGNYYEQYF. CDR3 nucleotides: TGTGCCAGCAGCTTAGGGACAGGAAACTACTACGAGCAGTACTTC.

The rearrangement uses TRBV6-5 and TRBJ2-1; 9 nucleotides align to TRBD2. Germline assignment: CDR1 MNHEY and CDR2 SVGAGI. The CDR3 contains 15 residues. Trimming cost V 3 bases and J 12 bases; bases outside gene matches: 12. The CDR3 DNA sequence: TGTGCCAGCAGTTATCGGCTAGCGGGACTACGGGGGCAGTTCTTC. Its protein product is CASSYRLAGLRGQFF.

The V call is TRBV27, the J call TRBJ2-7; weak D call: TRBD2 (7 bases). Germline CDR1 and CDR2: MNHEY and SMNVEV (reference sequence). The ends were cut back, 7 bases at V and 0 bases at J, with 16 bases in the middle. This CDR3 is built from 15 residues. The CDR3 here is CASTSLRGHSYEQYF. As DNA, the CDR3 is TGTGCCAGCACCAGTTTGCGGGGGCACTCCTACGAGCAGTACTTC.

The V call is TRBV19, the J call TRBJ1-6; D is unresolved. Trimming left V 6 bases short and J 4 bases short, with 13 bases between. This CDR3 contains 15 residues. Per the germline V gene, CDR1 is LNHDA and CDR2 is SQIVND (reference sequence). For the CDR3, the DNA is TGTGCCAGTAGCCGATACCCGCGATATAATTCACCCCTCCACTTT. The encoded protein is CASSRYPRYNSPLHF.

V and J are TRBV19 and TRBJ1-5; D might be TRBD1 (5 bases). This CDR3 comprises 14 residues. Germline CDR1 LNHDA, CDR2 SQIVND (reference sequence). Trimming removed 6 bases from V and 2 bases from J, with 11 bases in between. CDR3 nucleotides: TGTGCCAGTAGCCCAGGAGGGGGCAATCAGCCCCAGCATTTT. This gives the protein CASSPGGGNQPQHF.

V usage is TRBV18 and J usage is TRBJ2-7; 8 nucleotides align to TRBD1. V trimming: 4 bases; J trimming: 6 bases; junction bases outside the gene matches: 5. The length of the CDR3 is 13 residues. The germline V gene has CDR1 KGHSH and CDR2 LQKENI. CDR3 DNA sequence: TGTGCCAGCTCACTAGCGGACAGGGCCGAGCAGTACTTC. This sequence encodes CASSLADRAEQYF. The whole variable domain, filled in from reference TRBV18 and TRBJ2-7, reads NAGVMQNPRHLVRRRGQEARLRCSPMKGHSHVYWYRQLPEEGLKFMVYLQKENIIDESGMPKERFSAEFPKEGPSILRIQQVVRGDSAAYFCASSLADRAEQYFGPGTRLTVT.

The chain employs TRBV15 and TRBJ1-2, with unresolved D. Germline CDR1 LNHNV, CDR2 YYDKDF (reference sequence). V was trimmed by 5 bases and J by 1 base, leaving 11 bases between them. This CDR3 has 14 residues. CDR3 loop: CATSLPGNNYGYTF. In DNA, the CDR3 is TGTGCCACCAGCCTCCCCGGGAATAACTATGGCTACACCTTC.

The V gene is TRBV6-5, the J gene TRBJ2-6; D unresolved. This CDR3 region has 13 residues. V lost 6 bases, J lost 1 base, and 4 bases lay in between. The germline V gene has CDR1 MNHEY and CDR2 SVGAGI. CDR3 loop: CASRQSGANVLTF. The CDR3 nucleotides read TGTGCCAGCAGGCAGTCTGGGGCCAACGTCCTGACTTTC.

This clone occurred a few times. The J gene is TRBJ1-6, the V gene TRBV30, with D tentatively TRBD1 (6 bases). CDR3 length: 13 amino acids. V lost 4 bases to trimming and J lost 6 bases, with 10 bases between them. CDR1 is GTSNPN, CDR2 SVGIG, per germline (reference sequence). CDR3 DNA: TGTGCCTGGACAGGGGCTAGTAATTCACCCCTCCACTTT. This encodes CAWTGASNSPLHF.

This rearrangement joins TRBV6-5 to TRBJ1-1; 8 nucleotides line up with TRBD1. CDR3 size: 14 residues. Germline CDR1 MNHEY, CDR2 SVGAGI. After removal of 5 bases from V and 2 bases from J, the junction contained 4 bases not matched to a gene. The DNA of the CDR3 is TGTGCCAGCAGTCTGGACAGGGCTAACACTGAAGCTTTCTTT. Translated: CASSLDRANTEAFF.

The chain combines TRBV10-1 with TRBJ1-6, with 9 bases aligning to TRBD1. CDR1 and CDR2 (germline): WNHNN, SYGVQD (reference sequence). J gave up 0 bases and V 0 bases, and 3 bases lay outside the gene matches. The CDR3 sequence is 18 residues long. CDR3 coding DNA: TGCGCCAGCAGTGAGTCGGGGGACAGGGTCTCCTATAATTCACCCCTCCACTTT. Protein: CASSESGDRVSYNSPLHF.

The genes are TRBV7-2 and TRBJ2-5, with a weak D call TRBD2 (5 bases). CDR1 is SGHTA, CDR2 FQGNSA, per germline. The CDR3 contains 14 residues. The germline V and J ends were trimmed by 5 bases and 2 bases, with 12 bases remaining between them. As DNA, the CDR3 is TGTGCCAGCAGCCCAGGACTGGATCAAGAGACCCAGTACTTC. Its protein product is CASSPGLDQETQYF.

The chain has TRBV15 and TRBJ2-7, with D perhaps TRBD2 (6 bases). In germline, CDR1 is LNHNV, CDR2 YYDKDF (reference sequence). Trimming cost V 6 bases and J 3 bases, with 18 bases left between them. The CDR3 is made up of 15 amino acids. The CDR3 bases are TGTGCCACCAGTAATGGATGGCGGGGCGACTACGAGCAGTACTTC. It is translated as CATSNGWRGDYEQYF. The full variable domain, rest sourced from reference TRBV15 and TRBJ2-7, is DAMVIQNPRYQVTQFGKPVTLSCSQTLNHNVMYWYQQKSSQAPKLLFHYYDKDFNNEADTPDNFQSRRPNTSFCFLDIRSPGLGDTAMYLCATSNGWRGDYEQYFGPGTRLTVT.

The chain joins TRBV3-1 (or the pseudogene TRBV3-2) to TRBJ2-7, with D tentatively TRBD1 (6 bases). V was pared by 2 bases and J by 8 bases, with 19 bases between. This CDR3 contains 15 residues. Germline values: CDR1 LGHDT, CDR2 YNNKEL (reference sequence). CDR3 residues: CASSQNRDTTSQQYF. For the CDR3, the DNA is TGTGCCAGCAGCCAAAACAGGGATACGACGTCGCAGCAGTACTTC.